These 16 T cell receptor beta chains originate from one sample sequenced in a study of blood T cell repertoires in COVID-19 (dated by TCRdb to 2018 to 2020). Receptors were amplified or captured by the immunoSEQ multiplex PCR assay. Drawn from immuneACCESS, this table holds only the in-frame rearrangements with V and J called that TCRdb kept. Clones are partly lost; checked studies trace under half to an unresolved V gene and leave the rest unexplained. Across this sample there are fewer than 250,000 clones, with less than 90% seen only once. The ten largest clonotypes hold around 21% of the sample. Input material: peripheral blood. The receptors were sampled from a human donor in a cohort sampled during active COVID-19.

This clone was seen a few times. The chain couples TRBV5-1 to TRBJ1-2, with 8 positions matching TRBD1. Germline CDR1 reads SGHRS; CDR2 reads YFSETQ. V gave up 5 bases and J gave up 1 base; unmatched junction bases: 4. The CDR3 is 14 residues long. DNA of the CDR3: TGCGCCAGCAGTGATGGACAGGGTAACTATGGCTACACCTTC. Amino acids: CASSDGQGNYGYTF.

The CDR3 region has the DNA TGTGCCAGCAGCTTAGGATCGGGACAGGTTTTCTCTGGGGCCAACGTCCTGACTTTC. Translated, it gives CASSLGSGQVFSGANVLTF. V is TRBV11-2 and J is TRBJ2-6; 8 positions match TRBD1. J lost 0 bases, V lost 1 base, and 8 bases had no gene match. Germline V gives CDR1 SGHAT, CDR2 FQNNGV. The CDR3 is 19 residues long. The full variable domain, with the rest looked up from reference TRBV11-2 and TRBJ2-6, is EAGVAQSPRYKIIEKRQSVAFWCNPISGHATLYWYQQILGQGPKLLIQFQNNGVVDDSQLPKDRFSAERLKGVDSTLKIQPAKLEDSAVYLCASSLGSGQVFSGANVLTFGAGSRLTVL.

This rearrangement joins TRBV11-3 to TRBJ2-7; 8 positions match TRBD1. The V gene's germline CDR1 is SGHNT and CDR2 YENEEA. Germline trimming cut 3 bases from V and 0 bases from J; bases unmatched to any gene: 4. The CDR3 runs 15 residues. The CDR3 nucleotides read TGTGCCAGCAGCTTTGACAGGGGAAACTCCTACGAGCAGTACGTC. Amino acid sequence: CASSFDRGNSYEQYV.

The chain couples TRBV10-3 to TRBJ1-1; a weak D match, TRBD1 (5 bases). Germline loops: CDR1 ENHRY, CDR2 SYGVKD. Trimming removed 9 bases at V and 6 bases at J, with 11 bases between. This CDR3 is 11 amino acids long. CDR3 nucleotide sequence: TGTGCCATTGGGACTGAAGCTGAAGCTTTCTTT. Its translation: CAIGTEAEAFF.

The gene calls are TRBV4-1 and TRBJ2-5; 11 bases line up with TRBD2. The V segment lost 3 bases and the J segment 4 bases; nucleotides outside the gene matches: 16. The CDR3 totals 19 residues. The germline gives CDR1 MGHRA, CDR2 YSYEKL. CDR3 protein: CASSHPVGAASGGLETQYF. The CDR3 DNA sequence: TGCGCCAGCAGCCACCCGGTAGGGGCAGCTAGCGGGGGGTTAGAGACCCAGTACTTC.

This chain joins TRBV7-9 and TRBJ2-2; 7 bases fit TRBD1. The CDR3 extends over 17 amino acids. Germline CDR1 SEHNR, CDR2 FQNEAQ (reference sequence). Trimming took 4 bases from V and 3 from J; bases not matched to a gene: 11. The CDR3 here is CASSSPFGQVDTGELFF. In nucleotides, the CDR3 is TGTGCCAGCAGCTCCCCTTTCGGACAGGTCGACACCGGGGAGCTGTTTTTT.

The V and J genes are TRBV5-1 and TRBJ1-2, with D unresolved. Trimming took 0 bases from V and 4 from J, leaving 7 bases between them. The CDR3 is 13 residues long. Germline lookup yields CDR1 SGHRS and CDR2 YFSETQ. DNA of the CDR3: TGCGCCAGCAGCTTGGGGCGGATCTATGGCTACACCTTC. It is translated as CASSLGRIYGYTF.

This clone appeared once. V gene TRBV3-1 (or the pseudogene TRBV3-2) combines with J gene TRBJ1-3, with D unclear. There are 13 residues in the CDR3. V gave up 6 bases and J gave up 1 base, with 7 bases separating them. The germline CDR1 and CDR2 sequences are LGHDT and YNNKEL (reference sequence). The CDR3 reads CASRQRSGNTIYF. The CDR3 DNA reads as TGTGCCAGCAGACAACGTTCTGGAAACACCATATATTTT.

This chain uses TRBV30 with TRBJ2-5, with TRBD1 matching over 9 bases. The CDR3 spans 14 residues. With 5 bases clipped from V and 5 bases from J, the junction kept 9 bases outside the gene matches. Germline values: CDR1 GTSNPN, CDR2 SVGIG (reference sequence). In nucleotides, the CDR3 is TGTGCCTGGTTAGGACAGGGGAAATCGGAGACCCAGTACTTC. Its translation: CAWLGQGKSETQYF.

This clone turned up a few times. V usage is TRBV6-2 or TRBV6-3 and J usage is TRBJ1-1; 9 nucleotides agree with TRBD1. V lost 2 bases, J lost 1 base, and 8 bases stayed unmatched. This CDR3 contains 17 residues. Looked up from germline, CDR1 is MNHEY and CDR2 is SVGEGT. The CDR3 protein is CASSYPPGTGWNTEAFF. For the CDR3, the DNA is TGTGCCAGCAGTTACCCGCCCGGGACAGGGTGGAACACTGAAGCTTTCTTT.

The chain couples TRBV28 to TRBJ1-4; 9 nucleotides line up with TRBD1. CDR1 and CDR2 (germline): MDHEN, SYDVKM. The CDR3 extends over 15 amino acids. After removal of 0 bases from V and 5 bases from J, the junction contained 1 base not matched to a gene. The CDR3 is CASSLWTGGNEKLFF. CDR3 DNA sequence: TGTGCCAGCAGTTTATGGACAGGGGGAAATGAAAAACTGTTTTTT. Using reference TRBV28 and TRBJ1-4 for the parts outside the CDR3, the full variable domain is DVKVTQSSRYLVKRTGEKVFLECVQDMDHENMFWYRQDPGLGLRLIYFSYDVKMKEKGDIPEGYSVSREKKERFSLILESASTNQTSMYLCASSLWTGGNEKLFFGSGTQLSVL.

The CDR3 DNA reads TGTGCCAGTAGCGTACAGGGGGCACGACGATTGAATGGCTACACCTTC. Translating it yields CASSVQGARRLNGYTF. The gene calls are TRBV19 and TRBJ1-2; 9 bases align to TRBD1. This CDR3 contains 16 residues. The V and J ends lost 6 bases and 6 bases, in that order; junction bases with no gene match: 14. Germline CDR1 reads LNHDA; CDR2 reads SQIVND (reference sequence).

CDR3 bases: TGTGCCAGCAGCCAAGGGGGACAGGGGATATCTTTCTTT. Translation gives CASSQGGQGISFF. This chain joins TRBV14 and TRBJ1-1; TRBD1 matches at 10 bases. This CDR3 spans 13 amino acids. Germline V CDR1 and CDR2: SGHDN, FVKESK. The V segment lost 1 base and the J segment 12 bases; nucleotides outside the gene matches: 5.

This clone has more than one count but fewer than ten. V is TRBV2 and J is TRBJ2-7; 8 bases line up with TRBD1. CDR3 length: 14 amino acids. Germline V gene lookup returns CDR1 SNHLY and CDR2 FYNNEI. Unmatched junction bases numbered 5, after V lost 7 bases and J lost 0 bases. CDR3 nucleotides: TGTGCCAGCATTAGGGACAGGAGCTCCTACGAGCAGTACTTC. Translating gives CASIRDRSSYEQYF.

This clone was picked up one time. The chain recombines TRBV3-1 (or the pseudogene TRBV3-2) with TRBJ1-2; D gene uncertain. V dropped 2 bases and J dropped 8 bases, with 6 bases sitting between them. The length of the CDR3 is 11 residues. Germline lookup yields CDR1 LGHDT and CDR2 YNNKEL (reference sequence). CDR3 loop: CASSQPGGYTF. In DNA, the CDR3 is TGTGCCAGCAGCCAACCGGGGGGCTACACCTTC.

The chain employs TRBV11-2 and TRBJ1-2; TRBD1 agrees at 11 bases. Germline V gives CDR1 SGHAT, CDR2 FQNNGV. There are 12 residues in the CDR3. Trimming removed 8 bases from V and 11 bases from J; junction bases left unmatched: 7. The CDR3 protein is CASGRDRGWYTF. The DNA of the CDR3 is TGTGCCAGCGGCCGGGACAGGGGGTGGTACACCTTC. Full variable domain (remainder filled in from reference TRBV11-2 and TRBJ1-2): EAGVAQSPRYKIIEKRQSVAFWCNPISGHATLYWYQQILGQGPKLLIQFQNNGVVDDSQLPKDRFSAERLKGVDSTLKIQPAKLEDSAVYLCASGRDRGWYTFGSGTRLTVV.